This TCR beta chain was captured in a study of human T cells and chemical hapten exposure. One entry per CDR3 protein results from TCRdb running MiXCR on the RACE reads. The profile shows some 84,000 distinct CDR3 sequences, approximately 9% of them singletons. Findings and limits, study-wide: Controls had significantly fewer large CDR3 similarity clusters than were formed by expanded TCRs. There was no change with DPC sensitization in TCRs above 1 in 1000 frequency.

Time point in this sample: pre-sensitization, week 0. Stated treatment: therapeutic diphenylcyclopropenone sensitization with weekly scalp DPC. This clonotype was seen more than once but under ten times. Its matching antigen is unknown. The ends were cut back, 6 bases at V and 7 bases at J, with 18 bases in the middle. This CDR3 has 15 amino acids. Germline loops: CDR1 MNHEY, CDR2 SMNVEV (reference sequence). This specimen consisted of whole blood, obtained in connection with sensitization to the hapten diphenylcyclopropenone (DPC). J is TRBJ2-2 and V is TRBV27; tentatively, D is TRBD1 (6 bases). The origin of this receptor is a middle-aged man with alopecia areata. Some clones in this sample may be carry-over from other donors' samples. CDR3 amino acids: CASRVRRGTGGELFF. As DNA, the CDR3 is TGTGCCAGCAGAGTCCGTAGGGGGACGGGCGGGGAGCTGTTTTTT.